A single sample gave rise to the 18 T cell receptor beta chains below, sequenced in a study of post-analysis software for immune sequencing data. Regarding the study as a whole: In patients, TRBV5-6, TRBV5-1 and TRBV20-1 belonged to roughly 5 TRBV segments found more frequently than in controls.

These receptors' targets are unknown. The TCR beta cDNA libraries carried unique molecular identifiers. A single record per CDR3 protein comes from TCRdb applying MiXCR to the PCR reads. This table has approximately 730,000 distinct CDR3 sequences, under 60% appearing once. Sequenced: blood. The source is a girl aged 10 to 17 with multiple sclerosis.

V and J are TRBV28 and TRBJ2-1; the match to TRBD2 covers 7 bases. Germline V CDR1 and CDR2: MDHEN, SYDVKM. V dropped 7 bases and J dropped 0; count of bases not matched to a gene: 9. This CDR3 is built from 16 residues. The CDR3 protein is CASTHRRGSSYNEQFF. CDR3 nucleotides: TGTGCCAGCACCCACCGGCGCGGGAGCTCCTACAATGAGCAGTTCTTC.

The V gene is TRBV5-6, the J gene TRBJ2-1; no clear D. Germline CDR1 is SGHDT and CDR2 is YYEEEE. V lost 2 bases and J 7 bases, leaving 10 bases between the germline ends. This CDR3 region has 13 residues. CDR3 nucleotides: TGTGCCAGCAGCTTTGTCAAGCAGAATGAGCAGTTCTTC. Amino acid sequence: CASSFVKQNEQFF.

This clonotype was seen more than once but under ten times. This rearrangement joins TRBV9 to TRBJ2-1; D gene uncertain. This CDR3 has 14 residues. V was shortened by 4 bases and J by 7 bases, with 15 bases between the two germline ends. Germline CDR1 reads SGDLS; CDR2 reads YYNGEE. CDR3 sequence: CASSTLDTRNEQFF. The CDR3 coding sequence is TGTGCCAGCAGCACCCTTGACACTCGTAATGAGCAGTTCTTC.

The chain couples TRBV29-1 to TRBJ1-2; D is unresolved. The CDR3 totals 10 residues. Looked up from germline, CDR1 is SQVTM and CDR2 is ANQGSEA. Trimming cost V 4 bases and J 7 bases, with 7 bases left between them. The chain's CDR3 is CSVAATGYTF. The CDR3 DNA reads TGCAGCGTTGCGGCCACTGGCTACACCTTC.

V is TRBV20-1 and J is TRBJ2-1, with 8 bases that match TRBD2. The CDR3 spans 17 residues. The V gene's germline CDR1 is DFQATT and CDR2 SNEGSKA (reference sequence). The ends lost 1 base at V and 3 bases at J; junction bases unmatched: 11. CDR3 sequence: CSARATLAGGVYNEQFF. In nucleotides, the CDR3 is TGCAGTGCTAGAGCTACGTTGGCGGGAGGTGTCTACAATGAGCAGTTCTTC.

This clonotype appeared a few times. The chain links TRBV6-2 or TRBV6-3 to TRBJ2-1; 9 bases align to TRBD2. After removal of 6 bases from V and 0 bases from J, the junction contained 12 bases not matched to a gene. There are 18 residues in the CDR3. Germline CDR1 reads MNHEY; CDR2 reads SVGEGT. CDR3 sequence reads: CASSLEAGLAASYNEQFF. CDR3 nucleotides: TGTGCCAGCAGCTTGGAAGCGGGACTAGCTGCCTCCTACAATGAGCAGTTCTTC.

V gene TRBV7-2 combines with J gene TRBJ2-5; 7 nucleotides align to TRBD1. Looked up from germline, CDR1 is SGHTA and CDR2 is FQGNSA. The CDR3 extends over 15 amino acids. Trimming took 4 bases from V and 2 from J; bases not matched to a gene: 7. This chain's CDR3 is CASSYTGTAQETQYF. The CDR3 coding sequence is TGTGCCAGCAGCTATACCGGGACAGCACAAGAGACCCAGTACTTC.

This chain uses TRBV12-3 or TRBV12-4 with TRBJ2-5; 12 nucleotides align to TRBD2. The V and J ends lost 5 bases and 6 bases, in that order; junction bases with no gene match: 13. CDR3 length equals 17 residues. The CDR3, as DNA: TGTGCCAGCAGTCCGGTACTAGCGGGAGGTTCCGGGAAGACCCAGTACTTC. This sequence encodes CASSPVLAGGSGKTQYF.

The rearrangement uses TRBV29-1 and TRBJ1-1; TRBD1 agrees at 7 bases. V was clipped by 0 bases and J by 4 bases; unmatched bases: 11. In germline, CDR1 is SQVTM, CDR2 ANQGSEA. The CDR3 runs to 16 residues. The DNA for the CDR3 is TGCAGCGTTGAAGAAATAAGGGTCACAGGGGTCACTGAAGCTTTCTTT. Translating it yields CSVEEIRVTGVTEAFF.

This clonotype was counted a few times. The rearrangement links TRBV12-3 or TRBV12-4 to TRBJ2-7, with 9 bases lining up with TRBD2. The DNA end favors TRBJ2-5, so the J call may be wrong. The length of the CDR3 is 15 residues. CDR3 coding DNA: TGTGCCAGCAGTTTGTTAGCGGGAGACCTGGAGACCCAGTACTTC. Translating gives CASSLLAGDLETQYF.

This clonotype was seen a few times. V usage is TRBV7-9 and J usage is TRBJ1-4, with D perhaps TRBD1 (5 bases). With 1 base removed from V and 8 bases from J, the gap between germline ends came to 14 bases. Germline CDR1 is SEHNR and CDR2 is FQNEAQ (reference sequence). The CDR3 extends over 15 amino acids. The CDR3 here is CASSLEAGPWEKLFF. The CDR3 DNA reads as TGTGCCAGCAGCTTAGAGGCAGGGCCGTGGGAAAAACTGTTTTTT.

The chain uses TRBV5-1 and TRBJ1-1, with D possibly TRBD1 on 6 matching bases. CDR3 length: 13 residues. Germline CDR1 is SGHRS and CDR2 is YFSETQ. V lost 4 bases and J 7 bases, leaving 14 bases between the germline ends. CDR3 in amino acids: CASSVNRDREAFF. The CDR3 bases are TGCGCCAGCAGCGTAAACAGGGACCGTGAAGCTTTCTTT.

Comments on this clonotype: Sequence at one end of the junction differs from germline and may be a read error. CDR3 residues: CASNLASLAAELAKNIQYF. For the CDR3, the DNA is TGTGCCAGCAACTTAGCCTCACTAGCGGCCGAACTAGCCAAAAACATTCAGTACTTC. This chain links TRBV7-8 with TRBJ2-4, with 8 bases aligning to TRBD2. Germline lookup yields CDR1 SGHVS and CDR2 FQNEAQ. The CDR3 is made up of 19 amino acids.

The J gene is TRBJ2-1, the V gene TRBV2, with TRBD2 identical over 13 bases. The CDR3 spans 17 residues. The V gene's germline CDR1 is SNHLY and CDR2 FYNNEI. Germline trimming cut 0 bases from V and 8 bases from J; bases unmatched to any gene: 7. The CDR3 DNA reads TGTGCCAGCAGTGAAGCAAGGACTAGCGGGAGTCTGGATGAGCAGTTCTTC. Translated, it gives CASSEARTSGSLDEQFF.

There are a few counts of this clonotype. This chain connects TRBV6-2 or TRBV6-3 to TRBJ1-2; no definite D call. The CDR3 consists of 14 residues. CDR1 MNHEY and CDR2 SVGEGT come from the germline V gene. Trimming removed 6 bases at V and 4 bases at J, with 15 bases between. For the CDR3, the DNA is TGTGCCAGCAGCCTCGGATGGGCTAGCTATGGCTACACCTTC. Translating it yields CASSLGWASYGYTF.

The chain's CDR3 is CASSGRKGGANEKLFF. The DNA for the CDR3 is TGTGCCAGCAGTGGCCGGAAGGGGGGCGCTAATGAAAAACTGTTTTTT. The chain has TRBV6-1 and TRBJ1-4; maybe TRBD1 (6 bases). V was trimmed by 4 bases and J by 3 bases, leaving 15 bases between them. This CDR3 has 16 amino acids. In germline, CDR1 is MNHNS, CDR2 SASEGT.

The chain recombines TRBV6-1 with TRBJ2-6; perhaps TRBD1 as D (6 bases). The CDR3 totals 18 residues. Germline V CDR1 and CDR2: MNHNS, SASEGT. With 6 bases removed from V and 0 bases from J, the gap between germline ends came to 18 bases. The CDR3 reads CASSPIPRQASGANVLTF. CDR3 coding DNA: TGTGCCAGCAGCCCAATCCCGAGACAGGCCTCTGGGGCCAACGTCCTGACTTTC.

The chain carries TRBV5-1 and TRBJ2-7, with TRBD1 matching 9 bases. There are 14 residues in the CDR3. Looked up from germline, CDR1 is SGHRS and CDR2 is YFSETQ. The junction had 8 bases not matched to a gene; V was cut back by 1 base and J by 9 bases. CDR3 sequence (DNA): TGCGCCAGCAGCTTGTGGGACAGGGACGATGGGCAGTACTTC. Encoded protein: CASSLWDRDDGQYF.